This T cell receptor beta chain is from a study of blood T cell repertoires in COVID-19. Background on the study: Some COVID-19 samples were acute and others convalescent; all came from the United States, Italy and Spain. T cells, B-cell-depleted T cells, or PBMCs provided the cDNA or gDNA that served as material.

In the original workflow: Estimation of nucleated cell counts relied on the amplification of reference gene primers. Assay used: immunoSEQ multiplex PCR; TCRdb lists only in-frame clones, some missing. The V and J calls and the clone size are those of that table, but D and trimming were determined from the DNA. The sample consists of around 190,000 clones, 70% to 85% of them appearing once. This CDR3 is 11 amino acids long. Trimming removed 4 bases from V and 5 bases from J, with 7 bases in between. Looked up from germline, CDR1 is GTSNPN and CDR2 is SVGIG (reference sequence). Sequencing used peripheral blood. The receptor comes from a human donor in a cohort sampled during active COVID-19. The chain is built from TRBV30 and TRBJ2-3; D ambiguous. As DNA, the CDR3 is TGTGCCTGGATGCGGCAAGATACGCAGTATTTT. It translates to CAWMRQDTQYF. Full variable domain (outside the CDR3, taken from reference TRBV30 and TRBJ2-3): SQTIHQWPATLVQPVGSPLSLECTVEGTSNPNLYWYRQAAGRGLQLLFYSVGIGQISSEVPQNLSASRPQDRQFILSSKKLLLSDSGFYLCAWMRQDTQYFGPGTRLTVL.